The rows below give T cell receptor beta chains drawn from one sample of a study of CD8 T cells in ankylosing spondylitis. Using its own MiXCR run on the 5' RACE reads, TCRdb lists one record per CDR3 protein. The sample lists hundreds of thousands of distinct CDR3 sequences, 9.5% to 15% occurring once. The specimen was blood, either unsorted or a sorted T cell fraction (not recorded which). Every receptor here comes from a male donor with ankylosing spondylitis. The CDR3 runs from the conserved cysteine through the conserved F or W. Some rows mark clone size as missing; the rest say once, few, many or name a class of expanded clone.

CDR3 protein	CDR3 length	J gene	V gene	clone size
CASSFWTEDLGVNQPQHF	18	TRBJ1-5	TRBV11-2	few
CAAATGGKTGELFF	14	TRBJ2-2	TRBV24-1	few
CATSANQESSYNEQFF	16	TRBJ2-1	TRBV24-1	-
CASSAQGNRGNEQFF	15	TRBJ2-1	TRBV12-3/TRBV12-4	few
CASSRTGQGAEGYTF	15	TRBJ1-2	TRBV5-1	-
CASSHGQGESPLHF	14	TRBJ1-6	TRBV27	-
CSAMPGQGADEQFF	14	TRBJ2-1	TRBV20-1	few
CASSALGRGPTNTEAFF	17	TRBJ1-1	TRBV19	-
CASSSTGGPHNEQFF	15	TRBJ2-1	TRBV5-1	few
CASSPGTGEQYF	12	TRBJ2-7	TRBV12-3/TRBV12-4	many
CASSFRTTPSGELFF	15	TRBJ2-2	TRBV11-3	-
CSARSRTEFYEQYF	14	TRBJ2-7	TRBV20-1	many
CVTSIRQGKYNEQFF	15	TRBJ2-1	TRBV15	-
CATSRGGGGGIYEQFF	16	TRBJ2-1	TRBV15	many
CASSTKGGTYEQYF	14	TRBJ2-7	TRBV27	few
CASKVGPQPQHF	12	TRBJ1-5	TRBV2	few
CATSLAGDYQPQHF	14	TRBJ1-5	TRBV24-1	many
CASSPQTRYSEQFF	14	TRBJ2-1	TRBV14	-
CASSLGPTSGSYNEQFF	17	TRBJ2-1	TRBV5-1	-
CSASSTDNEQFF	12	TRBJ2-1	TRBV20-1	many
CASSELNNEQFF	12	TRBJ2-1	TRBV10-1	many
CSVESGLADSYNEQFF	16	TRBJ2-1	TRBV29-1	few
CASSLAERQGFNYGYTF	17	TRBJ1-2	TRBV7-2	few
CATSTQLASYEQYF	14	TRBJ2-7	TRBV15	-
CASSQRDRFRGPQHF	15	TRBJ1-5	TRBV6-2/TRBV6-3	-
CASSSSQWGEDTQYF	15	TRBJ2-3	TRBV5-1	few
CASRSRVQGFTGELFF	16	TRBJ2-2	TRBV27	few
CASSHDRGRVGELFF	15	TRBJ2-2	TRBV4-1	-
CSAPARRGETQYF	13	TRBJ2-5	TRBV20-1	-
CSVEEGSGGGETQYF	15	TRBJ2-5	TRBV29-1	few
CAIRTGLDQPQHF	13	TRBJ1-5	TRBV10-3	-
CASSLDRTPNYGYTF	15	TRBJ1-2	TRBV5-1	few
CSVGTQNIQYF	11	TRBJ2-4	TRBV29-1	medium-sized
CASSQAGGPLETQYF	15	TRBJ2-5	TRBV3-1	few
CASRRTGGALLNEQFF	16	TRBJ2-1	TRBV5-1	many
CASSLFAGGNQPQHF	15	TRBJ1-5	TRBV5-1	few
CASSIDRPGSGNTIYF	16	TRBJ1-3	TRBV7-2	many
CASSQPGLAERGDTQYF	17	TRBJ2-3	TRBV3-1	few
CSASGDSTDTQYF	13	TRBJ2-3	TRBV20-1	few
CASSRGFQLTGELFF	15	TRBJ2-2	TRBV4-2	few
CATSRVTGGGETQYF	15	TRBJ2-5	TRBV15	few
CATSRERNQPQHF	13	TRBJ1-5	TRBV15	many
CAWSVGGGGDEQFF	14	TRBJ2-1	TRBV30	-